Listed below are T cell receptor beta chains from one sample, sequenced in a study of T cell changes during pregnancy in multiple sclerosis. Some clones are missing from TCRdb's copy, which holds only in-frame ones; the method was immunoSEQ multiplex PCR. The sample lists 85,000 to 100,000 clones, roughly 92% occurring once. Material: peripheral blood, obtained after pregnancy. The receptors originated from a female donor with multiple sclerosis, enrolled in a pregnancy study. The CDR3 runs from the conserved cysteine through the conserved F or W. D genes are given only for firm matches. Clone size is shown for a subset of rows, as once, few, many or a class of expanded clone.

TGCGCCAGCAGTCATCCACTAGAATCGAATGAGCAGTTCTTC	CASSHPLESNEQFF	TRBV23-1	TRBJ2-1	NA	NA
TGCAGCGTCGGGACAGGGAGTGGAAACACCATATATTTT	CSVGTGSGNTIYF	TRBV29-1	TRBJ1-3	NA	TRBD1
TGTGCCAGTAGTGCCGACAGGGATTTTAGCAATCAGCCCCAGCATTTT	CASSADRDFSNQPQHF	TRBV19	TRBJ1-5	NA	TRBD1
TGCGCCAGCAGCCTTACGCCGACAGGGATGTACGGCCTCGGAAACATTCAGTACTTC	CASSLTPTGMYGLGNIQYF	TRBV5-1	TRBJ2-4	NA	TRBD1
TGTGCCAGCAGTTTATTCCGGTACACCGGGGAGCTGTTTTTT	CASSLFRYTGELFF	TRBV28	TRBJ2-2	NA	NA
TGTGCCAGCAGCCGTCTCAGGGGTGTGGGTTCCTACGAGCAGTACTTC	CASSRLRGVGSYEQYF	TRBV13	TRBJ2-7	NA	NA
TGCGCCAGCAGCCAACCGGAACGACAGGGCACAGATACGCAGTATTTT	CASSQPERQGTDTQYF	TRBV4-1	TRBJ2-3	NA	NA
TGTGCCTGGAAACGAGGCGGGAGGGATGAGCAGTTCTTC	CAWKRGGRDEQFF	TRBV30	TRBJ2-1	NA	TRBD2
TGTGCCAGTAGCCAGACGTATGATATTAGCGGGAGTCACGACAATGAGCAGTTCTTC	CASSQTYDISGSHDNEQFF	TRBV19	TRBJ2-1	NA	TRBD2
TGTGCCACCAGCAGAGAAGGAGACTACGAGCAGTACTTC	CATSREGDYEQYF	TRBV15	TRBJ2-7	NA	NA
TGTGCCAGTCATTCCCCTGGACAGGGTAAATATGGCTACACCTTC	CASHSPGQGKYGYTF	TRBV19	TRBJ1-2	NA	TRBD1
TGTGCCAGTAGTATGAGTGGAAACACCATATATTTT	CASSMSGNTIYF	TRBV19	TRBJ1-3	NA	NA
TGCGCCAGCAGCCGAGGGACTAGCGGGGACTACGAGCAGTACTTC	CASSRGTSGDYEQYF	TRBV5-1	TRBJ2-7	NA	TRBD2
TGTGCCAGCGCCGGACAGGGATATCAGCCCCAGCATTTT	CASAGQGYQPQHF	TRBV6-5	TRBJ1-5	NA	TRBD1
TGTGCCAGCAGTTTAAGAGGGACTAGCGGGATTGGGAGCTCCTACAATGAGCAGTTCTTC	CASSLRGTSGIGSSYNEQFF	TRBV27	TRBJ2-1	NA	TRBD2
TGCGCCAGCAGCCCGTATCGGGGGACTGAAGCTTTCTTT	CASSPYRGTEAFF	TRBV5-1	TRBJ1-1	few	NA
TGTGCCTGGAGTTCCGGACAGGGGGGCGAGCAGTACTTC	CAWSSGQGGEQYF	TRBV30	TRBJ2-7	NA	TRBD1
TGTGCCAGCAGTGAAATAGCGGGTAGCTCCTACGAGCAGTACTTC	CASSEIAGSSYEQYF	TRBV6-1	TRBJ2-7	few	TRBD2
TGCGCCAGCAGCCAAGTTTTCGGGGGGAGCACTGAAGCTTTCTTT	CASSQVFGGSTEAFF	TRBV4-1	TRBJ1-1	NA	NA
TGCAGCGTTCTGACAGGGGGCACCGGGGAGCTGTTTTTT	CSVLTGGTGELFF	TRBV29-1	TRBJ2-2	NA	TRBD1
TGTGCCAGCAGCCCCCATCGCGACAGACGACACTATGGCTACACCTTC	CASSPHRDRRHYGYTF	TRBV11-2	TRBJ1-2	NA	NA
TGTGCCAGTAGTAGTGACTCAAAAATTGGTCAGCCCCAGCATTTT	CASSSDSKIGQPQHF	TRBV19	TRBJ1-5	NA	NA
TGTGCCAGCAGCTCCAGGACAGGGGGCAGGCGAACTGAAGCTTTCTTT	CASSSRTGGRRTEAFF	TRBV11-3	TRBJ1-1	NA	TRBD1
TGTGCCAGCAGTGACGGGAACTATGGCTACACCTTC	CASSDGNYGYTF	TRBV27	TRBJ1-2	NA	NA
TGTGCCTGGAACCCTGAGACAGGGGCGTATAATGAAAAACTGTTTTTT	CAWNPETGAYNEKLFF	TRBV30	TRBJ1-4	NA	TRBD1
TGTGCCAGCTCACTAACCGCCGGGACTAGCTTCAATGAGCAGTTCTTC	CASSLTAGTSFNEQFF	TRBV18	TRBJ2-1	NA	TRBD2
TGCGCCAGCAAGTCCGGGACAGGGAACACCGGGGAGCTGTTTTTT	CASKSGTGNTGELFF	TRBV5-1	TRBJ2-2	few	TRBD1
TGTGCCAGCAGCCCGGGACTAGCGGGAGCTACTGGGGCCAACGTCCTGACTTTC	CASSPGLAGATGANVLTF	TRBV7-6	TRBJ2-6	NA	TRBD2
TGTGCCAGCAACCCGGGACTAGCGGGAGGAAAGCAGTACTTC	CASNPGLAGGKQYF	TRBV5-4	TRBJ2-7	NA	TRBD2
TGTGCCAGTAGTGGGCGCAGGGCGGACACCGGGGAGCTGTTTTTT	CASSGRRADTGELFF	TRBV19	TRBJ2-2	NA	NA
TGTGCCAGCAGTTTATGGGCGGGAGGGCCCCACGAGCAGTACTTC	CASSLWAGGPHEQYF	TRBV27	TRBJ2-7	NA	TRBD2
TGTGCCAGCAGTGACTTGGACAGCACCGGGGAGCTGTTTTTT	CASSDLDSTGELFF	TRBV6-4	TRBJ2-2	NA	NA
TGCAGTGCCGTCCATTCGGCCCAGCATTTT	CSAVHSAQHF	TRBV20-1	TRBJ1-5	NA	NA
TGTGCCAGCAGCCAAGAATCGTGGAGGGGTGGGAGTTACGAGCAGTACTTC	CASSQESWRGGSYEQYF	TRBV4-2	TRBJ2-7	NA	NA
TGTGCCAGCCACCACTTAGCGGGAGGTCCAGATACGCAGTATTTT	CASHHLAGGPDTQYF	TRBV27	TRBJ2-3	NA	TRBD2
TGTGCCAGCAGCCACCCCCGGGACAGGGATAGGAGGAACACTGAAGCTTTCTTT	CASSHPRDRDRRNTEAFF	TRBV4-2	TRBJ1-1	NA	TRBD1
TGTGCCAGCAGCTCAGGCCCCGAAGATGAGACTGAAGCTTTCTTT	CASSSGPEDETEAFF	TRBV11-2	TRBJ1-1	NA	NA
TGCAGCGTTGGGAGGAAAACGGATACGCAGTATTTT	CSVGRKTDTQYF	TRBV29-1	TRBJ2-3	NA	NA
TGTGCCAGCAGTTGGACAGGGACTAACTATGGCTACACCTTC	CASSWTGTNYGYTF	TRBV6-6	TRBJ1-2	NA	TRBD1
TGTGCCAGTAGTATAGCCAGCGGGGCCTACAATGAGCAGTTCTTC	CASSIASGAYNEQFF	TRBV19	TRBJ2-1	NA	TRBD2
TGTGCCAGCAGCCACGGGGCAGGGGTAGTAGACCAGCCCCAGCATTTT	CASSHGAGVVDQPQHF	TRBV7-8	TRBJ1-5	NA	NA
TGCGCCAGCAGCCAGACCGGGACTAGCCTACCGGATACGCAGTATTTT	CASSQTGTSLPDTQYF	TRBV4-1	TRBJ2-3	once	TRBD2
TGTGCCAGTAAGTTGGGAGGCAATGAGCAGTTCTTC	CASKLGGNEQFF	TRBV19	TRBJ2-1	NA	NA
TGTGCCAGCAGCTTGGTGGGACAGGGGGCCGGAGACGCAGATACGCAGTATTTT	CASSLVGQGAGDADTQYF	TRBV5-5	TRBJ2-3	NA	TRBD1
TGTGCCAGCAGCTTACGTCTAGCGGGAGGAGTGAATGCCTACAATGAGCAGTTCTTC	CASSLRLAGGVNAYNEQFF	TRBV7-9	TRBJ2-1	NA	TRBD2
TGTGCCAGCTCACTGCGCGGGAGGGCCCGAGAGACCCAGTACTTC	CASSLRGRARETQYF	TRBV18	TRBJ2-5	NA	TRBD2
TGTGCCAGCAGTTTATCGGGACTAGCCTATGAGCAGTTCTTC	CASSLSGLAYEQFF	TRBV27	TRBJ2-1	NA	TRBD2
TGTGCCAGCAGCTTGGCCCCCGGCACAGATACGCAGTATTTT	CASSLAPGTDTQYF	TRBV5-6	TRBJ2-3	NA	NA
TGTGCCAGCAGCCCCCGCCCCGACAGGGTGAACACTGAAGCTTTCTTT	CASSPRPDRVNTEAFF	TRBV7-8	TRBJ1-1	NA	TRBD1
TGTGCTAGTGGTTTGGTACTAAGGGGGTCATACAATGAGCAGTTCTTC	CASGLVLRGSYNEQFF	TRBV12-5	TRBJ2-1	NA	NA
TGTGCCTGGGTCTGGGAGTATAACTATGGCTACACCTTC	CAWVWEYNYGYTF	TRBV30	TRBJ1-2	NA	NA
TGTGCCAGCAGCTTAGGAGACGCGGGCACTGAAGCTTTCTTT	CASSLGDAGTEAFF	TRBV11-3	TRBJ1-1	NA	NA
TGCGCCAGCAGCTTGGGGGACAGGGGTGAAAAACTGTTTTTT	CASSLGDRGEKLFF	TRBV5-1	TRBJ1-4	NA	TRBD1
TGCGCCAGCAGCTTGATGGCTAGCTTGGGGAGAGATACGCAGTATTTT	CASSLMASLGRDTQYF	TRBV5-1	TRBJ2-3	NA	NA
TGTGCCATACCTCGGGGACTCCGACTCTACAATGAGCAGTTCTTC	CAIPRGLRLYNEQFF	TRBV7-9	TRBJ2-1	NA	NA
TGTGCCAGCAGTAGACAGGGCCGTGGTGGTGGCTACACCTTC	CASSRQGRGGGYTF	TRBV2	TRBJ1-2	NA	TRBD1
TGTGCCAGCAGGTTGTTTCGTCTGATGGCAGGGGGCTTTTATACTGGGGAGCTGTTTTTT	CASRLFRLMAGGFYTGELFF	TRBV27	TRBJ2-2	NA	TRBD1
TGTGCCAGCAGCGATATAGCGGGGAAAGGGGTTATCGAGCAGTACTTC	CASSDIAGKGVIEQYF	TRBV27	TRBJ2-7	NA	TRBD2
TGTGCCATCAGTGCCGGGACAGGGGGTTCGAACTATGGCTACACCTTC	CAISAGTGGSNYGYTF	TRBV10-3	TRBJ1-2	NA	TRBD1
TGCGCCAGCAGCGGGGGACTAGCGATCAAAGACAATGAGCAGTTCTTC	CASSGGLAIKDNEQFF	TRBV5-1	TRBJ2-1	NA	TRBD2